These 18 T cell receptor beta chains share one sample of origin, sequenced in a study of early T cells in non-severe SARS-CoV-2 infection. Each CDR3 protein gets one entry after TCRdb re-called the 5' RACE reads with MiXCR. In the table there are about 20,000 distinct CDR3 sequences, 3.6% of which are singletons. The sample comprised whole blood. These receptors were obtained from an adult who was a healthcare worker with PCR-confirmed SARS-CoV-2 infection or an uninfected control (not recorded which).

This clonotype showed up many times. V and J are TRBV4-3 and TRBJ2-7; 8 nucleotides agree with TRBD2. From germline, CDR1 is LGHNA and CDR2 YSLEER. The ends lost 10 bases at V and 12 bases at J; junction bases unmatched: 8. The CDR3 runs to 10 residues. The CDR3 nucleotides are TGCGCCACCGAGCGGGAGCATCGGTACTTC. This sequence encodes CATEREHRYF.

This clonotype was seen repeatedly, ten times or more. CDR3 protein: CASSQDRRVDLEQYF. The DNA for the CDR3 is TGTGCCAGCAGCCAAGATAGAAGGGTTGACCTCGAGCAGTACTTC. The gene calls are TRBV3-1 and TRBJ2-7; unclear D gene. Between the trimmed V and J ends, which lost 0 bases and 6 bases, there was a span of 15 bases. The length of the CDR3 is 15 residues. The germline gives CDR1 LGHDT, CDR2 YNNKEL (reference sequence).

This clonotype was seen repeatedly, ten times or more. The genes are TRBV7-3 and TRBJ2-5; D might be TRBD1 (5 bases). The CDR3 has 13 residues. V shed 2 bases and J shed 4 bases, with 8 bases lying between them. From germline, CDR1 is SGHTA and CDR2 FQGTGA. The CDR3 DNA reads TGTGCCAGCAGCTTATACAGGATAGAGACCCAGTACTTC. Translated: CASSLYRIETQYF.

This clonotype was seen at least ten times. V is TRBV4-1 and J is TRBJ2-7; TRBD2 is a possible D gene (5 bases). Germline CDR1 is MGHRA and CDR2 is YSYEKL. The CDR3 is 15 amino acids. Between the trimmed V and J ends, which lost 6 bases and 5 bases, there was a span of 20 bases. The CDR3 DNA is TGCGCCAGCAGTCAACTTGCCCAGAGTAGCGACGAGCAGTACTTC. Translated, it gives CASSQLAQSSDEQYF.

This clonotype came up many times. The V and J genes are TRBV14 and TRBJ2-6; D gene unclear. The CDR3 is 16 amino acids. V shed 2 bases and J shed 2 bases, with 10 bases lying between them. CDR1 and CDR2 from the germline V gene are SGHDN and FVKESK. CDR3 sequence (DNA): TGTGCCAGCAGCCAACAACCGGGTCCTGGGGCCAACGTCCTGACTTTC. The encoded protein is CASSQQPGPGANVLTF.

The rearrangement links TRBV28 to TRBJ2-3; the D gene is possibly TRBD2 (5 bases). The CDR3 spans 14 residues. Trimming left V 5 bases short and J 6 bases short, with 15 bases between. Looked up from germline, CDR1 is MDHEN and CDR2 is SYDVKM. Here the CDR3 DNA reads TGTGCCAGCAGTCCTCCCGGGGTGGTGGATACGCAGTATTTT. It translates to CASSPPGVVDTQYF. Complete variable domain (other parts from reference TRBV28 and TRBJ2-3): DVKVTQSSRYLVKRTGEKVFLECVQDMDHENMFWYRQDPGLGLRLIYFSYDVKMKEKGDIPEGYSVSREKKERFSLILESASTNQTSMYLCASSPPGVVDTQYFGPGTRLTVL.

The V gene is TRBV12-3 or TRBV12-4, the J gene TRBJ2-3; D perhaps matches TRBD1 (6 bases). The CDR3 sequence is 15 residues long. Trimming left V 7 bases short and J 2 bases short, with 16 bases between. CDR3 sequence: CASTGKDSLTDTQYF. The CDR3 coding sequence is TGTGCCAGCACCGGCAAGGACAGCCTCACAGATACGCAGTATTTT.

This clonotype is labeled medium-sized. This chain links TRBV20-1 with TRBJ1-6, with 7 bases lining up with TRBD1. The CDR3 extends over 17 amino acids. Germline assignment: CDR1 DFQATT and CDR2 SNEGSKA (reference sequence). J gave up 4 bases and V 3 bases, and 12 bases lay outside the gene matches. CDR3 in DNA: TGCAGTGCTAGGGACAGACAGGGTTTCGCTTATAATTCACCCCTCCACTTT. It codes for CSARDRQGFAYNSPLHF.

This clonotype was seen more than once but under ten times. The chain joins TRBV29-1 to TRBJ2-2; tentatively, D is TRBD1 (5 bases). Germline V lookup: CDR1 SQVTM, CDR2 ANQGSEA. The CDR3 consists of 13 residues. V was pared by 3 bases and J by 7 bases, with 12 bases between. CDR3 sequence reads: CSVDSGIGGELFF. For the CDR3, the DNA is TGCAGCGTTGATTCAGGGATCGGCGGGGAGCTGTTTTTT.

This clonotype was found many times. V is TRBV28 and J is TRBJ2-7, with D possibly matching TRBD2 (5 bases). Deletions cut 8 bases from V and 6 bases from J, with 11 bases between. The CDR3 loop spans 11 amino acids. Germline values: CDR1 MDHEN, CDR2 SYDVKM. As DNA, the CDR3 is TGTGCCAGCCTGGCGGGTGGCGAGCAGTACTTC. Encoded protein: CASLAGGEQYF. Combining the CDR3 with reference TRBV28 and TRBJ2-7 gives the whole variable domain DVKVTQSSRYLVKRTGEKVFLECVQDMDHENMFWYRQDPGLGLRLIYFSYDVKMKEKGDIPEGYSVSREKKERFSLILESASTNQTSMYLCASLAGGEQYFGPGTRLTVT.

The table lists this clonotype with a few counts. This chain connects TRBV6-6 to TRBJ2-5, with D perhaps matching TRBD2 (5 bases). CDR1 MNHNY and CDR2 SVGAGI come from the germline V gene (reference sequence). The CDR3 is 16 residues long. Between the trimmed V and J ends, which lost 5 bases and 7 bases, there was a span of 23 bases. This CDR3 is CASSMRISGGEGTQYF. CDR3 in DNA: TGTGCCAGCAGTATGCGGATATCAGGAGGTGAAGGGACCCAGTACTTC.

Only a few counts were recorded for this clonotype. The V call is TRBV6-2 or TRBV6-3, the J call TRBJ2-7; D is unresolved. Looked up from germline, CDR1 is MNHEY and CDR2 is SVGEGT. The CDR3 length is 14 residues. V was cut by 5 bases and J by 7 bases, with 18 bases left in between. This CDR3 reads CASSTRRGSGEQYF. The CDR3 bases are TGTGCCAGCAGTACAAGGAGAGGTTCGGGTGAGCAGTACTTC.

On this clonotype itself: A much bigger clone sits one base away, suggesting this may be a read error. The chain links TRBV9 to TRBJ1-1, with TRBD1 as a possible D gene (5 bases). Per the germline V gene, CDR1 is SGDLS and CDR2 is YYNGEE. V was clipped by 7 bases and J by 4 bases, with 14 bases between them. The CDR3 loop spans 13 amino acids. CDR3 amino acids: CASSHGGGTEAFF. In DNA, the CDR3 is TGTGCCAGCTCCCACGGGGGGGGCACTGAAGCTTTCTTT.

This clonotype was found many times. The CDR3 spells CASSSSSGLSTDTQYF. The CDR3 coding sequence is TGTGCCAGCAGTTCCTCTAGCGGACTTAGCACAGATACGCAGTATTTT. This chain links TRBV6-1 with TRBJ2-3, with 7 bases fitting TRBD2. Germline CDR1 MNHNS, CDR2 SASEGT. The CDR3 length is 16 residues. Unmatched junction bases numbered 8, after V lost 5 bases and J lost 0 bases.

There are many counts of this clonotype. V usage is TRBV30 and J usage is TRBJ1-2, with 8 bases that match TRBD1. Germline V lookup: CDR1 GTSNPN, CDR2 SVGIG (reference sequence). The ends lost 1 base at V and 8 bases at J; junction bases unmatched: 9. The CDR3 spans 14 residues. Written as DNA, the CDR3 is TGTGCCTGGAGTGGCTCAGGGGGCTCGGTCGGCTACACCTTC. Translating it yields CAWSGSGGSVGYTF. Full variable domain (missing parts from reference TRBV30 and TRBJ1-2): SQTIHQWPATLVQPVGSPLSLECTVEGTSNPNLYWYRQAAGRGLQLLFYSVGIGQISSEVPQNLSASRPQDRQFILSSKKLLLSDSGFYLCAWSGSGGSVGYTFGSGTRLTVV.

In this sample, this clonotype turned up many times. This chain links TRBV4-1 with TRBJ1-5; no reliable D call. Looked up from germline, CDR1 is MGHRA and CDR2 is YSYEKL. This CDR3 comprises 17 residues. With 1 base removed from V and 2 bases from J, the gap between germline ends came to 15 bases. CDR3: CASSQAPPPGRNQPQHF. CDR3 nucleotide sequence: TGCGCCAGCAGCCAAGCCCCACCCCCAGGTCGCAATCAGCCCCAGCATTTT.

This clonotype was counted ten times or more. The chain links TRBV5-1 to TRBJ2-7, with D perhaps matching TRBD2 (5 bases). V was trimmed by 0 bases and J by 2 bases, leaving 12 bases between them. The CDR3 loop spans 15 amino acids. CDR1 and CDR2 (germline): SGHRS, YFSETQ. CDR3: CASSLDGVRAYEQYF. DNA of the CDR3: TGCGCCAGCAGCTTGGACGGGGTAAGGGCCTACGAGCAGTACTTC.

The rearrangement joins TRBV29-1 to TRBJ2-7; TRBD1 might be the D (5 bases). This CDR3 has 11 amino acids. V lost 4 bases and J 4 bases, leaving 8 bases between the germline ends. Germline V lookup: CDR1 SQVTM, CDR2 ANQGSEA. Here the CDR3 DNA reads TGCAGCGTTGGCAGGGAATACGAGCAGTACTTC. Protein sequence: CSVGREYEQYF.